The next 5 T cell receptor beta chains were all read from a single sample in a study of CD8 T cells in Susac syndrome. An amount of RNA that ranged from roughly 0.5 to 1 ug was reverse transcribed with random hexamers. TCRdb re-called the immunoSEQ multiplex PCR reads with MiXCR, one entry per CDR3 protein. The table includes around 59,000 distinct CDR3 sequences, 85% to 95% detected once. Sequenced material: CD8+ T cells from PBMCs. The receptors here all came from a human donor in good health.

The rearrangement links TRBV28 to TRBJ2-3, with D possibly being TRBD2 (6 bases). Looked up from germline, CDR1 is MDHEN and CDR2 is SYDVKM. Trimming left V 6 bases short and J 2 bases short, with 15 bases between. The CDR3 is 15 residues long. The CDR3 is CASRAVRETTDTQYF. The CDR3 nucleotides are TGTGCCAGCAGGGCGGTCCGGGAGACCACAGATACGCAGTATTTT. The full variable domain, with the rest looked up from reference TRBV28 and TRBJ2-3, is DVKVTQSSRYLVKRTGEKVFLECVQDMDHENMFWYRQDPGLGLRLIYFSYDVKMKEKGDIPEGYSVSREKKERFSLILESASTNQTSMYLCASRAVRETTDTQYFGPGTRLTVL.

The chain carries TRBV18 and TRBJ1-1; a weak D match, TRBD1 (5 bases). The CDR3 spans 18 residues. Trimming pared 8 bases from V and 0 bases from J, leaving 25 bases between. The germline V gene encodes CDR1 KGHSH and CDR2 LQKENI. CDR3 bases: TGTGCCAGCGACCAAGGCGGCGACAGCACCCCCATGAACACTGAAGCTTTCTTT. Residues: CASDQGGDSTPMNTEAFF.

The chain recombines TRBV24-1 with TRBJ2-2; D perhaps matches TRBD1 (6 bases). V was shortened by 2 bases and J by 4 bases, with 10 bases between the two germline ends. Looked up from germline, CDR1 is KGHDR and CDR2 is SFDVKD. This CDR3 is built from 15 residues. CDR3 sequence reads: CATSDSGASTGELFF. The CDR3 bases are TGTGCCACCAGTGATTCAGGGGCGAGCACCGGGGAGCTGTTTTTT.

The V gene is TRBV7-9, the J gene TRBJ1-2; TRBD1 is a possible D gene (5 bases). This CDR3 spans 13 amino acids. V was shortened by 1 base and J by 8 bases, with 11 bases between the two germline ends. Germline-derived CDR1 and CDR2 are SEHNR and FQNEAQ (reference sequence). This CDR3 reads CASSLGGVNGYTF. Written as DNA, the CDR3 is TGTGCCAGCAGCTTAGGGGGGGTCAACGGCTACACCTTC.

CDR3 nucleotide sequence: TGCAGCGTGGCGACAGGGCCCGCAGGGGAGCAGTACTTC. It encodes CSVATGPAGEQYF. J is TRBJ2-7 and V is TRBV29-1, with TRBD1 matching over 7 bases. The CDR3 consists of 13 residues. Germline-derived CDR1 and CDR2 are SQVTM and ANQGSEA. V was pared by 6 bases and J by 7 bases, with 12 bases of the junction left unmatched.